This T cell receptor (beta chain) is from a study of T cells in Graves' hyperthyroidism and ophthalmopathy. In germline, CDR1 is SGHVS, CDR2 FNYEAQ. Trimming cost V 6 bases and J 3 bases; bases outside gene matches: 1. The CDR3 loop spans 12 amino acids. At least ten counts were recorded for this clonotype. The CDR3 regions of TCR beta were amplified from RNA transcripts. First-round RT-PCR targeting the TCR CDR3 was performed with the HTBI primer set. TCRdb redid the calling of the multiplex PCR reads with MiXCR, one entry per CDR3 protein. The repertoire has 600,000 or so distinct CDR3 sequences, around 14% of them found once; the top ten carry roughly 6.9%.

The chain combines TRBV7-6 with TRBJ2-5; 7 nucleotides line up with TRBD2. The receptor was derived from a woman between 18 and 29 years old with Graves' ophthalmopathy. Sequenced input: blood. The CDR3 loop is CASSGGEETQYF. In nucleotides, the CDR3 is TGTGCCAGCAGTGGGGGGGAAGAGACCCAGTACTTC.